The 18 T cell receptor beta chains in this list originate from one sample, sequenced in a study of OX40 agonist ivuxolimab in advanced cancers. Produced via immunoSEQ multiplex PCR; TCRdb's table is partial and in-frame only. The data contain approximately 80,000 clones, 65% to 90% of them singletons. The specimen was CD4+ or CD8+ T cells sorted from blood, collected in a trial of the OX40 agonist ivuxolimab. These receptors were taken from an adult with an advanced solid tumor such as melanoma, head and neck, liver or kidney cancer.

The rearrangement joins TRBV6-6 to TRBJ2-7, with D perhaps matching TRBD1 or TRBD2 (5 bases each). V was pared by 0 bases and J by 0 bases, with 9 bases between. Germline-derived CDR1 and CDR2 are MNHNY and SVGAGI (reference sequence). The CDR3 loop spans 15 amino acids. In DNA, the CDR3 is TGTGCCAGCAGTTACTCGGGGGTGCCCTCCTACGAGCAGTACTTC. Its protein is CASSYSGVPSYEQYF.

The chain uses TRBV7-9 and TRBJ1-5; the D gene is possibly TRBD1 (5 bases). The V and J ends lost 1 base and 1 base respectively, with 8 bases between them. This CDR3 is 15 amino acids long. From germline, CDR1 is SEHNR and CDR2 FQNEAQ (reference sequence). CDR3 residues: CASSLGGESNQPQHF. CDR3 nucleotide sequence: TGTGCCAGCAGCTTAGGGGGGGAAAGCAATCAGCCCCAGCATTTT.

The chain combines TRBV7-8 with TRBJ2-5; the D is unclear. Germline V gene sequence: CDR1 SGHVS, CDR2 FQNEAQ. With 1 base removed from V and 2 bases from J, the gap between germline ends came to 11 bases. This CDR3 spans 15 amino acids. The CDR3 nucleotides are TGTGCCAGCAGCTTAGAGGCAGGTAATCAAGAGACCCAGTACTTC. Protein product: CASSLEAGNQETQYF.

V and J are TRBV9 and TRBJ2-1, with D possibly matching TRBD2 (5 bases). This CDR3 spans 12 amino acids. The germline V and J ends were trimmed by 3 bases and 12 bases, with 13 bases remaining between them. CDR1 is SGDLS and CDR2 is YYNGEE in the germline V gene. The CDR3 region has the DNA TGTGCCAGCAGCGCCGGGGAGTTGGGGCAGTTCTTC. Translating gives CASSAGELGQFF.

This rearrangement joins TRBV7-2 to TRBJ1-2; D gene uncertain. Germline V lookup: CDR1 SGHTA, CDR2 FQGNSA. Between the trimmed V and J ends, which lost 1 base and 3 bases, there was a span of 9 bases. This CDR3 is built from 14 residues. CDR3 protein: CASSLGVGDYGYTF. CDR3 DNA: TGTGCCAGCAGCTTAGGAGTGGGCGACTATGGCTACACCTTC.

This chain connects TRBV7-9 to TRBJ1-2; D possibly corresponds to TRBD1 (6 bases). V lost 3 bases and J 4 bases, leaving 12 bases between the germline ends. CDR3 length: 14 residues. Looked up from germline, CDR1 is SEHNR and CDR2 is FQNEAQ (reference sequence). Here the CDR3 DNA reads TGTGCCAGCAGCTTTGGAGGGGGGACCTATGGCTACACCTTC. Translation gives CASSFGGGTYGYTF.

V and J are TRBV6-6 and TRBJ1-6; the D gene is possibly TRBD1 (5 bases). Germline CDR1 reads MNHNY; CDR2 reads SVGAGI (reference sequence). This CDR3 is built from 15 residues. Between the trimmed V and J ends, which lost 2 bases and 7 bases, there was a span of 12 bases. The CDR3 loop reads CASSYGGGGNSPLHF. The CDR3 bases are TGTGCCAGCAGTTACGGAGGTGGGGGGAATTCACCCCTCCACTTT.

The chain employs TRBV6-1 and TRBJ1-5, with 12 bases lining up with TRBD1. CDR1 and CDR2 (germline): MNHNS, SASEGT. The junction had 6 bases not matched to a gene; V was cut back by 3 bases and J by 6 bases. CDR3 length: 16 amino acids. The CDR3 protein is CASSDPGQGAGQPQHF. Written as DNA, the CDR3 is TGTGCCAGCAGTGACCCGGGACAGGGGGCCGGTCAGCCCCAGCATTTT.

This sequence joins TRBV11-2 and TRBJ2-2, with TRBD1 matching over 7 bases. CDR3 size: 14 residues. Trimming cost V 5 bases and J 15 bases; bases outside gene matches: 15. Germline assignment: CDR1 SGHAT and CDR2 FQNNGV. DNA of the CDR3: TGTGCCAGCAGCCTCAATACAGGGGCTGGGATGATGTTTTTT. Amino acid sequence: CASSLNTGAGMMFF.

The V gene is TRBV5-1, the J gene TRBJ1-1, with D perhaps TRBD1 (6 bases). The V end was cut by 5 bases, the J end by 4 bases, with 15 bases between. Germline CDR1 SGHRS, CDR2 YFSETQ. This CDR3 has 14 residues. The CDR3 bases are TGCGCCAGCAGTCTGGGGGCGCGGATCACTGAAGCTTTCTTT. Translating it yields CASSLGARITEAFF.

The chain has TRBV7-2 and TRBJ2-7, with a possible D match to TRBD2 (7 bases). CDR1 SGHTA and CDR2 FQGNSA come from the germline V gene. V shed 2 bases and J shed 3 bases, with 14 bases lying between them. There are 15 residues in the CDR3. Here the CDR3 reads CASSLRRGRNYEQYF. As DNA, the CDR3 is TGTGCCAGCAGCTTACGGCGGGGGCGCAACTACGAGCAGTACTTC.

The chain is built from TRBV11-2 and TRBJ2-2, with D perhaps being TRBD1 or TRBD2 (5 bases each). In germline, CDR1 is SGHAT, CDR2 FQNNGV. The CDR3 covers 15 residues. V was clipped by 5 bases and J by 7 bases, with 17 bases between them. The CDR3, as DNA: TGTGCCAGCAGCCGAGGGGCAGGAGGCATCGGGGAGCTGTTTTTT. This sequence encodes CASSRGAGGIGELFF.

The chain recombines TRBV7-2 with TRBJ2-7; 7 bases fit TRBD2. Germline lookup yields CDR1 SGHTA and CDR2 FQGNSA. The CDR3 runs 15 residues. V trimming: 7 bases; J trimming: 1 base; junction bases outside the gene matches: 10. CDR3 DNA: TGTGCCAGCACCACTTCGGGGGGTGCTTCCTACGAGCAGTACTTC. This sequence encodes CASTTSGGASYEQYF.

This clone was found once. This chain connects TRBV4-1 to TRBJ2-5, with 8 bases lining up with TRBD1. The J segment lost 5 bases and the V segment lost 1 base, leaving 6 bases of the junction unmatched. This CDR3 has 15 amino acids. Germline V lookup: CDR1 MGHRA, CDR2 YSYEKL. The CDR3 DNA reads TGCGCCAGCAGCCAAGTCGGGACAGGAGGGGAGACCCAGTACTTC. Amino acids: CASSQVGTGGETQYF.

The chain carries TRBV18 and TRBJ2-7; the D gene could be TRBD1 or TRBD2 (5 bases each). Trimming took off 0 bases at V and 2 bases at J, with 11 bases between the two ends. This CDR3 contains 15 residues. Germline assignment: CDR1 KGHSH and CDR2 LQKENI. The CDR3 spells CASSPPGTVAYEQYF. CDR3 bases: TGTGCCAGCTCACCACCCGGGACGGTTGCCTACGAGCAGTACTTC.

The V call is TRBV5-1, the J call TRBJ1-4; D is unclear. The V gene lost 1 base and the J gene lost 5 bases, with 12 bases spanning the gap. Germline V CDR1 and CDR2: SGHRS, YFSETQ. The CDR3 covers 15 residues. The CDR3 here is CASSLNVGTNEKLFF. The CDR3 DNA reads TGCGCCAGCAGCTTGAACGTCGGAACAAATGAAAAACTGTTTTTT.

The chain combines TRBV25-1 with TRBJ2-7, with TRBD1 matching 9 bases. CDR1 MGHDK and CDR2 SYGVNS come from the germline V gene. CDR3 length: 15 amino acids. V dropped 3 bases and J dropped 2; count of bases not matched to a gene: 5. CDR3 sequence (DNA): TGTGCCAGCAGTGAGCCCGGGACAGGGACCTACGAGCAGTACTTC. Amino acids: CASSEPGTGTYEQYF.

The chain has TRBV20-1 and TRBJ2-1; no clear D. CDR1 and CDR2 (germline): DFQATT, SNEGSKA (reference sequence). Trimming removed 3 bases from V and 15 bases from J, with 15 bases in between. The length of the CDR3 is 11 residues. The DNA of the CDR3 is TGCAGTGCTAGCCCCACCAGAGACCCGTTCTTC. Amino acid sequence: CSASPTRDPFF.